The sequence of this T cell receptor beta chain was determined in a study of shared clonotypes between healthy human individuals. The V gene lost 3 bases and the J gene lost 7 bases, with 3 bases spanning the gap. CDR1 and CDR2 from the germline V gene are SNHLY and FYNNEI. This CDR3 has 10 amino acids. The genomic DNA of each subset was split evenly across several immunoSEQ plates. The assay was immunoSEQ multiplex PCR, and TCRdb's table has in-frame clones only and misses some. Among over 400,000 clones, approximately 84% were seen once, and the ten largest hold roughly an eighth. V is TRBV2 and J is TRBJ1-2; no clear D. The sequence was collected from a woman aged 35 to 49 in good health. Some clones in this sample may be carry-over from other donors' samples. Material: PBMCs. The CDR3 nucleotides are TGTGCCAGCAGTGAGAGTGGCTACACCTTC. Its translation is CASSESGYTF.